This TCR beta chain originates from a study of beta chain features in type 1 diabetes. Findings and limits, study-wide: Shortening that was moderate but significant affected the TCRB CDR3s of Type 1 diabetes patients in all four CD4+ subsets. High-TCR-expressing cells could be over-represented by cDNA sequencing.

Since all of the isolated RNA was reverse transcribed, expressed TCRB transcripts were what got sequenced. Approximately 3.7 million reads per sample on average were obtained from naive, central memory and regulatory T cell samples. This table comes from immunoSEQ multiplex PCR, and its TCRdb copy is limited to in-frame clones, with some not included. The sample carries 250,000 to 300,000 clones, roughly 24% recorded once. Trimming cost V 1 base and J 5 bases, with 14 bases left between them. The CDR3 has 15 amino acids. In germline, CDR1 is PRHDT, CDR2 FYEKMQ (reference sequence). This clone was seen more than once but under ten times. Its cognate antigen is unknown.

The chain combines TRBV13 with TRBJ2-5; perhaps TRBD2 as D (7 bases). Sequenced sample: naive CD4+ T cells from blood. The TCR comes from a woman between 25 and 40 years old with type 1 diabetes. For the CDR3, the DNA is TGTGCCAGCAGCTTAGACGCACAGGGAGGGGAGACCCAGTACTTC. This encodes CASSLDAQGGETQYF.